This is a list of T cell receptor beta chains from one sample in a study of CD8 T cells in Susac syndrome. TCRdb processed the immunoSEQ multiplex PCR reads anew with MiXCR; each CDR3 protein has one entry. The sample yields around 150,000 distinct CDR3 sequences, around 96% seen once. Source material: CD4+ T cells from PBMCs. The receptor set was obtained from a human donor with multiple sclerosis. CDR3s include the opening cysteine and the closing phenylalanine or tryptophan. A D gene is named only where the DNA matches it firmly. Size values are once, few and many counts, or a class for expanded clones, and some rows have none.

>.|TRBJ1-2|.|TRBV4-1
TGCGCCAGCAGCCCGGGGACCAGTTATGGCTACACCTTC
CASSPGTSYGYTF
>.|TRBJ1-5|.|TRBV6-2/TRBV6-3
TGTGCCAGCAGTTACGGGGATCAGCCCCAGCATTTT
CASSYGDQPQHF
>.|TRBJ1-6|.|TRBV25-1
TGTGCCAGCAGTGAAGTTGGGTCCGCACCCCTCCACTTT
CASSEVGSAPLHF
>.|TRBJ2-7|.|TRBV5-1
TGCGCCAGCAGCTTCCCCTACGAGCAGTACTTC
CASSFPYEQYF
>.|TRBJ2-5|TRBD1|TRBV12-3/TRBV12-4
TGTGCCAGCAGTTTGGGACAGGGGGTGGAGACCCAGTACTTC
CASSLGQGVETQYF
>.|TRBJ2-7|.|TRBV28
TGTGCCAGCAGTTCAGTAGTTCGGGAGCAGTACTTC
CASSSVVREQYF
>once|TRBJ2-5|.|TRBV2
TGTGCCAGCAGTTCATTACTGCCAGGGCTCCAAGAGACCCAGTACTTC
CASSSLLPGLQETQYF
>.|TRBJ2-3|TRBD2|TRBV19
TGTGCCACTCGGACTAGCGGGAGGTCCAGCACAGATACGCAGTATTTT
CATRTSGRSSTDTQYF
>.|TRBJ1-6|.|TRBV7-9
TGTGCCAGCAGCTTAAAGCCCAATTCACCCCTCCACTTT
CASSLKPNSPLHF
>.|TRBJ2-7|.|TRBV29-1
TGCAGCGTTGGGACGGGATCGGGGAACGAGCAGTACTTC
CSVGTGSGNEQYF
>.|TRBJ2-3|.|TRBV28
TGTGCCAGCAGTTCGGGTCCGGATACGCAGTATTTT
CASSSGPDTQYF
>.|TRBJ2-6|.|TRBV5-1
TGCGCCAGCAGCTTAGAGGGAAGCTCTGGGGCCAACGTCCTGACTTTC
CASSLEGSSGANVLTF
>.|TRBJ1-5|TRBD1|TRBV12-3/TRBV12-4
TGTGCCAGCAGGAAAATGACAGGGGCGAGTCAGCCCCAGCATTTT
CASRKMTGASQPQHF
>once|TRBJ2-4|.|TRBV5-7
TGTGCCAGCAGCAATCCACAGGCTACTCAGTACTTC
CASSNPQATQYF
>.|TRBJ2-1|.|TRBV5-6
TGTGCCAGCAGCCCGTATCGGGTCAATGAGCAGTTCTTC
CASSPYRVNEQFF
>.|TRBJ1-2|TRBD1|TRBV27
TGTGCCAGCAGTTTCCTCCCAGGGGGAACGTCCTATGGCTACACCTTC
CASSFLPGGTSYGYTF
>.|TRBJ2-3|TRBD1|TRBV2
TGTGCCAGCAGGAGGACAGGGGTTGGCACAGATACGCAGTATTTT
CASRRTGVGTDTQYF
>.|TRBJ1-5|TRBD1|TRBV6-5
TGTGCCAGCAGGCAAGACAGGGGCGGCAATCAGCCCCAGCATTTT
CASRQDRGGNQPQHF
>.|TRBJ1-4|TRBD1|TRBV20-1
TGCAGTGCTATGCTCGGGGGACAGGGGATTGTGTTTTTT
CSAMLGGQGIVFF
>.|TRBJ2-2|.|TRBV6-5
TGTGCCAGCAGGAGGGGACTTAAAAACACCGGGGAGCTGTTTTTT
CASRRGLKNTGELFF
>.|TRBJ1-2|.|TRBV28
TGTGCCAGCAGGGTTCGGGACACCTATGGCTACACCTTC
CASRVRDTYGYTF
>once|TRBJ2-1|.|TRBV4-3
TGCGCCAGCAGCCGTTCGACGAGAAACAATGAGCAGTTCTTC
CASSRSTRNNEQFF
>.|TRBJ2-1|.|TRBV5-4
TGTGCCAGCAGCCCGCCCGGCCCCGATGAGCAGTTCTTC
CASSPPGPDEQFF
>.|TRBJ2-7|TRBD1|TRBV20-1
TGCAGTGCTAGAGACAGACAGGGATATATCTACGAGCAGTACTTC
CSARDRQGYIYEQYF
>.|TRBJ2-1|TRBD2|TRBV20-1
TGCAGTGCTGGACCCGGGGGGACTGTCAATGAGCAGTTCTTC
CSAGPGGTVNEQFF
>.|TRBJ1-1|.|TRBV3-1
TGTGCCAGCAGCAACCCGGGCGCGAGGGGCACTGAAGCTTTCTTT
CASSNPGARGTEAFF
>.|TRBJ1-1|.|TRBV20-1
TGCAGTGCTAGAGATACGGGGTTTGGGAACACTGAAGCTTTCTTT
CSARDTGFGNTEAFF
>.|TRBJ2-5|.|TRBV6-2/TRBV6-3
TGTGCCAGCAGCCTGCAGCCGGAGACCCAGTACTTC
CASSLQPETQYF
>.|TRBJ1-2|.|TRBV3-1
TGTGCCAGCAGCCGGCGCAGCGGGGGCCGTAACTATGGCTACACCTTC
CASSRRSGGRNYGYTF